These 10 T cell receptor beta chains were all obtained from the same sample, sequenced in a study of early T cells in non-severe SARS-CoV-2 infection. TCRdb recomputed calls from the 5' RACE reads with MiXCR, one row per CDR3 protein. The sample has approximately 58,000 distinct CDR3 sequences; roughly 12% are singletons. The sequencing sample was made of whole blood. Receptors were obtained from an adult who was a healthcare worker with PCR-confirmed SARS-CoV-2 infection or an uninfected control (not recorded which).

This clonotype occurred a few times. The V and J genes are TRBV9 and TRBJ2-1, with D perhaps TRBD2 (6 bases). V lost 3 bases, J lost 9 bases, and 10 bases lay in between. The CDR3 runs to 12 residues. The germline gives CDR1 SGDLS, CDR2 YYNGEE. This CDR3 reads CASSAPLAEQFF. CDR3 nucleotides: TGTGCCAGCAGCGCCCCACTAGCTGAGCAGTTCTTC.

The V gene is TRBV5-1, the J gene TRBJ1-1; D gene uncertain. Trimming cost V 0 bases and J 0 bases, with 9 bases left between them. The CDR3 extends over 15 amino acids. CDR1 and CDR2 from the germline V gene are SGHRS and YFSETQ. CDR3 nucleotide sequence: TGCGCCAGCAGCTTGGATATAAACATGAACACTGAAGCTTTCTTT. Translated, it gives CASSLDINMNTEAFF.

Many counts were recorded for this clonotype. The rearrangement uses TRBV20-1 and TRBJ2-7; the D is unclear. The germline gives CDR1 DFQATT, CDR2 SNEGSKA (reference sequence). V shed 3 bases and J shed 3 bases, with 6 bases lying between them. This CDR3 has 11 residues. The DNA for the CDR3 is TGCAGTGCTAGTCCTATCTACGAGCAGTACTTC. Its translation: CSASPIYEQYF.

At least ten counts were recorded for this clonotype. The chain recombines TRBV3-1 with TRBJ1-4; D is unresolved. Trimming cost V 5 bases and J 8 bases, with 6 bases left between them. CDR1 and CDR2 from the germline V gene are LGHDT and YNNKEL (reference sequence). This CDR3 has 11 amino acids. This CDR3 reads CASSGKEKLFF. The CDR3 DNA reads as TGTGCCAGCAGCGGTAAGGAAAAACTGTTTTTT.

The V call is TRBV14, the J call TRBJ2-1; D gene unclear. This CDR3 spans 13 amino acids. The ends were cut back, 0 bases at V and 7 bases at J, with 7 bases in the middle. The germline V gene has CDR1 SGHDN and CDR2 FVKESK. In nucleotides, the CDR3 is TGTGCCAGCAGCCAAGATGGATTTAATGAGCAGTTCTTC. Its protein is CASSQDGFNEQFF.

Comment on this clonotype: The junction does not match germline at one end; this may be a read error. CDR3 amino acids: CASSKRTSGRPQGEIQYF. The CDR3 DNA follows: TGTGCCAGCAGTAAACGGACTAGCGGGCGCCCCCAGGGAGAGATCCAGTACTTC. The V and J genes are TRBV6-1 and TRBJ2-5; 11 bases match TRBD2. The CDR3 totals 18 residues. The germline V gene has CDR1 MNHNS and CDR2 SASEGT.

Details on this clonotype: One end of the junction is discordant with germline, which a read error may explain. V is TRBV10-2 and J is TRBJ1-5; 7 bases line up with TRBD1. Germline lookup yields CDR1 WSHSY and CDR2 SAAADI. The CDR3 consists of 14 residues. The CDR3 nucleotides read TGCGCCAGCACCGGGACAGCTAGCAATCGGCCCCAGCATTTT. Its translation is CASTGTASNRPQHF.

This clonotype was detected a few times. This chain uses TRBV2 with TRBJ2-7; a weak D match, TRBD2 (7 bases). The CDR3 extends over 15 amino acids. V gave up 0 bases and J gave up 6 bases, with 15 bases separating them. Germline CDR1 is SNHLY and CDR2 is FYNNEI. The CDR3 nucleotides read TGTGCCAGCAGTGAAGCGGGGGGGCCACCGTTCGAGCAGTACTTC. Translation gives CASSEAGGPPFEQYF.

This clonotype was detected ten times or more. The chain couples TRBV9 to TRBJ2-7; D unresolved. CDR3 length: 14 residues. The V end was cut by 0 bases, the J end by 0 bases, with 7 bases between. Per the germline V gene, CDR1 is SGDLS and CDR2 is YYNGEE. CDR3: CASSVVNRSYEQYF. The CDR3 DNA is TGTGCCAGCAGCGTAGTTAACCGCTCCTACGAGCAGTACTTC. Full variable domain (missing parts from reference TRBV9 and TRBJ2-7): DSGVTQTPKHLITATGQRVTLRCSPRSGDLSVYWYQQSLDQGLQFLIQYYNGEERAKGNILERFSAQQFPDLHSELNLSSLELGDSALYFCASSVVNRSYEQYFGPGTRLTVT.

This clonotype has a handful of counts. This chain's CDR3 is CATNLFSSYNEQFF. The CDR3 region has the DNA TGTGCCACGAACCTATTTTCCTCCTACAATGAGCAGTTCTTC. This rearrangement joins TRBV28 to TRBJ2-1; D ambiguous. The CDR3 contains 14 residues. V was shortened by 10 bases and J by 0 bases, with 13 bases between the two germline ends. CDR1 and CDR2 (germline): MDHEN, SYDVKM.